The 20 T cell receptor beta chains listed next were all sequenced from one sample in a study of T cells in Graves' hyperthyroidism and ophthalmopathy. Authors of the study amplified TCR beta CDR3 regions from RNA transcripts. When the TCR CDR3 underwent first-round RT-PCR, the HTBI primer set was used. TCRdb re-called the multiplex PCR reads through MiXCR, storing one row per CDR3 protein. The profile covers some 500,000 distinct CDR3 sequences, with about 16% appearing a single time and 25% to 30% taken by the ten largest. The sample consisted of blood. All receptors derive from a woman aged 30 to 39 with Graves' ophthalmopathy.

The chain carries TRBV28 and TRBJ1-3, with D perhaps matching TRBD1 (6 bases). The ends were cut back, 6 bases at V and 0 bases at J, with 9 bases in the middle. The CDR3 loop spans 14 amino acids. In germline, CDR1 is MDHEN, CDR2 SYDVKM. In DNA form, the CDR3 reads TGTGCCAGCAGAGAGGGGGACTCTGGAAACACCATATATTTT. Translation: CASREGDSGNTIYF.

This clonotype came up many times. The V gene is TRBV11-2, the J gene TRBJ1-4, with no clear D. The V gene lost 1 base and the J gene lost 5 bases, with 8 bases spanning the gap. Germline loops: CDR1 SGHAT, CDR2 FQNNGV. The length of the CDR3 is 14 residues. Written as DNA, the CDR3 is TGTGCCAGCAGCTTAGGGACTCCAAATGAAAAACTGTTTTTT. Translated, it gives CASSLGTPNEKLFF.

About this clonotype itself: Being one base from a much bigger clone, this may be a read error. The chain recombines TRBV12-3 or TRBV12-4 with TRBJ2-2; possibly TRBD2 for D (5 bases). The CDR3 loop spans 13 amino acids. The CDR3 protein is CASDWARAGELVF. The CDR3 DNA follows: TGTGCCAGCGATTGGGCAAGAGCCGGGGAGCTGGTTTTT.

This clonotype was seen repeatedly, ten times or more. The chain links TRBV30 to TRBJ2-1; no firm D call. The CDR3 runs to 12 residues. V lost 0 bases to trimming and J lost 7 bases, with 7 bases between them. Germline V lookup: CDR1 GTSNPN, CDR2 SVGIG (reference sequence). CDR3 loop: CAWSVNPNEQFF. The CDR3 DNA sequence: TGTGCCTGGAGTGTAAACCCGAATGAGCAGTTCTTC. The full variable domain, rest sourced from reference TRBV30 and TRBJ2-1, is SQTIHQWPATLVQPVGSPLSLECTVEGTSNPNLYWYRQAAGRGLQLLFYSVGIGQISSEVPQNLSASRPQDRQFILSSKKLLLSDSGFYLCAWSVNPNEQFFGPGTRLTVL.

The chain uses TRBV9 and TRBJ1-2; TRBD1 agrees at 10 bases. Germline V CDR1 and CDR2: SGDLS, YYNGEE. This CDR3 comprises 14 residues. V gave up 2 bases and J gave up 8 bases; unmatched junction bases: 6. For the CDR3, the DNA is TGTGCCAGCAGCGTTGAGACAGGGGGCTTCGGCTACACCTTC. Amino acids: CASSVETGGFGYTF.

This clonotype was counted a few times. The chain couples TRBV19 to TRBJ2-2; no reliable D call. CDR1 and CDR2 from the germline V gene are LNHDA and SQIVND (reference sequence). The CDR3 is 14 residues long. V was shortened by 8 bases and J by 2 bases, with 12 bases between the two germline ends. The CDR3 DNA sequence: TGTGCCAGTCAACTAAATCGAAACACCGGGGAGCTGTTTTTT. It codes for CASQLNRNTGELFF.

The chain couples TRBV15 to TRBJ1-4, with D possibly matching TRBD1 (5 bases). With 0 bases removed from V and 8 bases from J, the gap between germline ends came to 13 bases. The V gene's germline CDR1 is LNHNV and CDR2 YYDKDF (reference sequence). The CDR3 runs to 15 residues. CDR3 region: CATSRDLGEGEKLFF. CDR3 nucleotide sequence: TGTGCCACCAGCAGAGATTTAGGGGAGGGCGAAAAACTGTTTTTT.

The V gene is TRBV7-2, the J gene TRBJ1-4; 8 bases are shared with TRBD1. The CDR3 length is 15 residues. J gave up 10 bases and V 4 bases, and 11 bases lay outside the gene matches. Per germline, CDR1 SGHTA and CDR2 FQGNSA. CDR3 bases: TGTGCCAGCAGCTCGGACAGGGTTGGTTTTGGAAAACTGTTTTTT. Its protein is CASSSDRVGFGKLFF.

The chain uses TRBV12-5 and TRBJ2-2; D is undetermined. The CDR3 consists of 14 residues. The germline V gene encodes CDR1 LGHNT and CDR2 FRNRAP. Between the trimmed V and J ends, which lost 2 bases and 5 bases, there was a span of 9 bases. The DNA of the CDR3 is TGTGCTAGTGGTTTGCCGGATAAGACCGGGGAGCTGTTTTTT. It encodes CASGLPDKTGELFF.

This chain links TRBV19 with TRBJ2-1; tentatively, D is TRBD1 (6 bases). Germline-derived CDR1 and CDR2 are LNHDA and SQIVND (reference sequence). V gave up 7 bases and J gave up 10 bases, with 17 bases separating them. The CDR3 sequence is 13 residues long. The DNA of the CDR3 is TGTGCCAGTACCTCGTTAATAGGACAGGAGCAGTTCTTC. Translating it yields CASTSLIGQEQFF.

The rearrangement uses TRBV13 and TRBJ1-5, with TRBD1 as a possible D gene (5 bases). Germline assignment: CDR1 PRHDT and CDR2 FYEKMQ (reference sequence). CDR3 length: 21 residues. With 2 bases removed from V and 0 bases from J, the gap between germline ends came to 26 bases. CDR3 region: CASSLPRPQGIKSYSNQPQHF. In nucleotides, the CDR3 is TGTGCCAGCAGCTTACCCCGCCCGCAGGGCATAAAATCTTATAGCAATCAGCCCCAGCATTTT.

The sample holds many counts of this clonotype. In DNA, the CDR3 is TGTGCCAGCAGCCAGCCTTCCTCCGGGAACACTGAAGCTTTCTTT. Translated, it gives CASSQPSSGNTEAFF. This chain links TRBV3-1 with TRBJ1-1, with D hard to call. V was pared by 3 bases and J by 1 base, with 12 bases between. The germline CDR1 and CDR2 sequences are LGHDT and YNNKEL (reference sequence). This CDR3 has 15 amino acids.

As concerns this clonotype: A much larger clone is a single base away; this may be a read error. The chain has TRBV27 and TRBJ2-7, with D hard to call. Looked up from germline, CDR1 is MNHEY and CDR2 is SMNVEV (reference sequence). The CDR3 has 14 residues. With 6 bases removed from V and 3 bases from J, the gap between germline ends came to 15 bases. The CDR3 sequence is CASSHRADLYEQYF. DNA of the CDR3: TGTGCCAGCAGCCATCGGGCAGACCTCTACGAGCAGTACTTC.

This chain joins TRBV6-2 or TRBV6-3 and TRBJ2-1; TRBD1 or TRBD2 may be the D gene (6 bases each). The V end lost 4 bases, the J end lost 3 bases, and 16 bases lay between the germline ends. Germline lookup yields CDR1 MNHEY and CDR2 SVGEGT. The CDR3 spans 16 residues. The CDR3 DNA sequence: TGTGCCAGCAGTTGGGGGGAGCCAGGGGTCTACAATGAGCAGTTCTTC. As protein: CASSWGEPGVYNEQFF.

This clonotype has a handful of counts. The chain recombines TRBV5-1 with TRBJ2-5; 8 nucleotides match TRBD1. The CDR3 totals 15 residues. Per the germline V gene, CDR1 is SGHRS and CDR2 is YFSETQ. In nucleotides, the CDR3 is TGCGCTTCATTACCAGGGGGCGCCGGGAAGGAGACCCAGTACTTC. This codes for CASLPGGAGKETQYF.

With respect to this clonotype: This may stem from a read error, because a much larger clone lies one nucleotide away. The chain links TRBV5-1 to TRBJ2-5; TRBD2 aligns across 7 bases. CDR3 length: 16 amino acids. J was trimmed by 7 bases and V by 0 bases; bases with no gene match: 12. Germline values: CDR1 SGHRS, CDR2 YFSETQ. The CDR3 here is CASSLGSSGAGGTQYF. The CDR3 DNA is TGCGCCAGCAGCTTGGGGTCTAGCGGCGCAGGAGGGACCCAGTACTTC.

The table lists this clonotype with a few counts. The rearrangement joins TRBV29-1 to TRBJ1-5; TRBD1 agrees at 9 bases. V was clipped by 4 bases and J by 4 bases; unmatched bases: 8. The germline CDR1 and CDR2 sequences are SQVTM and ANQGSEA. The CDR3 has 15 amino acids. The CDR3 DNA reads TGCAGCGTTGTCTCTGGTGGGACAGGGAATCAGCCCCAGCATTTT. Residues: CSVVSGGTGNQPQHF.

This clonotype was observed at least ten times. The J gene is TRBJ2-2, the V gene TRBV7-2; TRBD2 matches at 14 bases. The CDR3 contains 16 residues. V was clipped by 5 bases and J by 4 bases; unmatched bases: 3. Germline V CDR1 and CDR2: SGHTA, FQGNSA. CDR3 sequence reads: CASSRGTSGSTGELFF. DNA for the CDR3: TGTGCCAGCAGCCGCGGGACTAGCGGGAGCACCGGGGAGCTGTTTTTT.

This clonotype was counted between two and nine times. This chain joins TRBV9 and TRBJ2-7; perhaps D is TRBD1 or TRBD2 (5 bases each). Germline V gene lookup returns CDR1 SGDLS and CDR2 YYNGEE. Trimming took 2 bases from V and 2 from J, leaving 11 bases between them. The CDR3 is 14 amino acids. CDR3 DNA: TGTGCCAGCAGCGTGGGGGTGGAGGCCTACGAGCAGTACTTC. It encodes CASSVGVEAYEQYF.

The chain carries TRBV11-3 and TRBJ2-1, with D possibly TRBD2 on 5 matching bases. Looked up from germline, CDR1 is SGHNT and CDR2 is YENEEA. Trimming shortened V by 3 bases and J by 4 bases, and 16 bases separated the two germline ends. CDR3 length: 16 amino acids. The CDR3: CASSFRTGRGYNEQFF. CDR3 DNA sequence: TGTGCCAGCAGCTTCCGGACGGGCAGAGGGTACAATGAGCAGTTCTTC.